This passage covers 18 T cell receptor beta chains from one sample sequenced in a study of human T cells and chemical hapten exposure. Time point defined: healthy volunteer bleed at 2 weeks. The authors extracted total RNA from unfractionated whole blood. TCRdb called the RACE reads again in MiXCR, with one record for every CDR3 protein. The table has around 130,000 distinct CDR3 sequences, approximately 8.3% seen once. The sample taken for sequencing was whole blood. The receptors stem from a male donor in good health. Some clones in this sample may be carry-over from other donors' samples.

This clonotype was seen at least ten times. This chain links TRBV7-9 with TRBJ2-5, with TRBD2 matching 7 bases. CDR1 and CDR2 from the germline V gene are SEHNR and FQNEAQ (reference sequence). The CDR3 consists of 14 residues. The trim removed 5 bases at V and 5 bases at J, leaving 8 bases unmatched. The CDR3 sequence: CASSLETSFETQYF. DNA for the CDR3: TGTGCCAGCAGCCTCGAGACTAGCTTCGAGACCCAGTACTTC.

This clonotype was seen more than once but under ten times. The chain couples TRBV2 to TRBJ1-6; weak D call: TRBD1 (5 bases). Deletions cut 8 bases from V and 9 bases from J, with 14 bases between. This CDR3 contains 13 residues. Germline values: CDR1 SNHLY, CDR2 FYNNEI. CDR3 sequence reads: CASEAGEGSPLHF. In DNA form, the CDR3 reads TGTGCCAGCGAGGCGGGGGAAGGTTCACCCCTCCACTTT.

This clonotype was observed a handful of times. V usage is TRBV7-8 and J usage is TRBJ2-7; 9 bases are a match to TRBD1. This CDR3 region has 16 residues. Germline loops: CDR1 SGHVS, CDR2 FQNEAQ. The J segment lost 5 bases and the V segment lost 7 bases, leaving 15 bases of the junction unmatched. The CDR3 nucleotides are TGTGCCAGCAAACGGAAGGCACAGGGGGCTATCGACGAGCAGTACTTC. Translating it yields CASKRKAQGAIDEQYF.

This clonotype was recorded a few times. The rearrangement joins TRBV7-9 to TRBJ2-1; 12 positions match TRBD2. CDR1 and CDR2 from the germline V gene are SEHNR and FQNEAQ (reference sequence). V was clipped by 6 bases and J by 7 bases; unmatched bases: 10. CDR3 length equals 16 residues. CDR3 in DNA: TGTGCCAGCAGACCAGGACTAGCGGGGTCTAGGAATGAGCAGTTCTTC. Its protein is CASRPGLAGSRNEQFF.

This clonotype was counted a few times. The chain employs TRBV29-1 and TRBJ2-1; 7 bases fit TRBD1. The ends lost 8 bases at V and 6 bases at J; junction bases unmatched: 4. This CDR3 region has 11 residues. CDR1 is SQVTM, CDR2 ANQGSEA, per germline. DNA of the CDR3: TGCAGCTACGGACAGGTCAATGAGCAGTTCTTC. Translation: CSYGQVNEQFF.

This clonotype was counted at least ten times. J is TRBJ1-1 and V is TRBV29-1; no firm D call. Trimming shortened V by 0 bases and J by 6 bases, and 8 bases separated the two germline ends. CDR1 is SQVTM, CDR2 ANQGSEA, per germline. The CDR3 length is 12 residues. In DNA, the CDR3 is TGCAGCGTTGAAGATCGAGGACCTGAAGCTTTCTTT. Its protein is CSVEDRGPEAFF.

This clonotype has more than one count but fewer than ten. The chain is built from TRBV12-3 or TRBV12-4 and TRBJ2-1; D not resolved. V was pared by 2 bases and J by 2 bases, with 4 bases between. The CDR3 has 13 amino acids. The CDR3 is CASSLLAYNEQFF. The CDR3 bases are TGTGCCAGCAGTTTACTAGCCTACAATGAGCAGTTCTTC.

Many counts were recorded for this clonotype. This chain joins TRBV4-2 and TRBJ1-1, with TRBD1 as a possible D gene (5 bases). CDR3 length: 15 residues. Trimming took 4 bases from V and 4 from J, leaving 16 bases between them. In germline, CDR1 is LGHNA, CDR2 YNFKEQ. CDR3 nucleotide sequence: TGTGCCAGCAGCCCAGGAGGGGTGAGGAGCACTGAAGCTTTCTTT. It specifies CASSPGGVRSTEAFF.

This clonotype showed up just a few times. The chain has TRBV20-1 and TRBJ1-2, with a tentative D call TRBD1 (5 bases). The V and J ends lost 1 base and 2 bases respectively, with 11 bases between them. The germline CDR1 and CDR2 sequences are DFQATT and SNEGSKA (reference sequence). The CDR3 runs 14 residues. CDR3 coding DNA: TGCAGTGCTAGAGTAGTGGCAGGGAACTATGGCTACACCTTC. Encoded protein: CSARVVAGNYGYTF.

The chain is built from TRBV25-1 and TRBJ2-1; 7 bases line up with TRBD1. The CDR3 has 12 amino acids. Germline V gives CDR1 MGHDK, CDR2 SYGVNS. Trimming at V came to 10 bases and at J to 1 base, leaving 1 base not matched to a gene. The CDR3 spells CAIQGSYNEQFF. CDR3 bases: TGTGCCATACAGGGGTCCTACAATGAGCAGTTCTTC. The full variable domain, completed using reference TRBV25-1 and TRBJ2-1, is EADIYQTPRYLVIGTGKKITLECSQTMGHDKMYWYQQDPGMELHLIHYSYGVNSTEKGDLSSESTVSRIRTEHFPLTLESARPSHTSQYLCAIQGSYNEQFFGPGTRLTVL.

This clonotype was picked up a small number of times. This chain connects TRBV13 to TRBJ2-2; 12 nucleotides agree with TRBD2. The CDR3 totals 17 residues. Germline V CDR1 and CDR2: PRHDT, FYEKMQ (reference sequence). The V gene end was trimmed by 4 bases and the J gene end by 0 bases; junction bases not matched to a gene: 3. CDR3 nucleotides: TGTGCCAGCAGCTCCGGACTAGCGGGGACGAACACCGGGGAGCTGTTTTTT. Amino acids: CASSSGLAGTNTGELFF.

V usage is TRBV15 and J usage is TRBJ2-7; D could derive from TRBD1 or TRBD2 (7 bases each). Germline CDR1 is LNHNV and CDR2 is YYDKDF (reference sequence). The CDR3 runs 16 residues. V was pared by 0 bases and J by 2 bases, with 14 bases between. The CDR3 sequence: CATSRDKGAGAYEQYF. The CDR3 DNA reads TGTGCCACCAGCAGAGATAAGGGGGCGGGAGCCTACGAGCAGTACTTC.

This clonotype was counted at least ten times. This chain joins TRBV7-2 and TRBJ2-5; D is unresolved. Germline V CDR1 and CDR2: SGHTA, FQGNSA. V was trimmed by 5 bases and J by 1 base, leaving 11 bases between them. The CDR3 loop spans 14 amino acids. The DNA for the CDR3 is TGTGCCAGCAGCCCTGGGCCCAGCCAAGAGACCCAGTACTTC. Its protein is CASSPGPSQETQYF.

This clonotype was detected ten times or more. This rearrangement joins TRBV7-9 to TRBJ1-1; D ambiguous. Germline CDR1 SEHNR, CDR2 FQNEAQ (reference sequence). CDR3 size: 12 residues. Trimming shortened V by 4 bases and J by 10 bases, and 13 bases separated the two germline ends. CDR3 DNA: TGTGCCAGCAGCTCTGAGACCACAACAGCTTTCTTT. The encoded protein is CASSSETTTAFF. The full variable domain, in which reference TRBV7-9 and TRBJ1-1 provide the parts outside the CDR3, is DTGVSQNPRHKITKRGQNVTFRCDPISEHNRLYWYRQTLGQGPEFLTYFQNEAQLEKSRLLSDRFSAERPKGSFSTLEIQRTEQGDSAMYLCASSSETTTAFFGQGTRLTVV.

There are many counts of this clonotype. This sequence joins TRBV3-1 and TRBJ1-2; D not resolved. V shed 0 bases and J shed 3 bases, with 17 bases lying between them. The germline gives CDR1 LGHDT, CDR2 YNNKEL (reference sequence). This CDR3 comprises 17 residues. The CDR3 protein is CASSQDLYRIGDYGYTF. In DNA, the CDR3 is TGTGCCAGCAGCCAAGATCTCTACCGCATCGGGGACTATGGCTACACCTTC.

This chain uses TRBV10-3 with TRBJ1-3; D is unresolved. The V gene lost 7 bases and the J gene lost 1 base, with 5 bases spanning the gap. This CDR3 is 12 amino acids long. Germline V gene sequence: CDR1 ENHRY, CDR2 SYGVKD. CDR3 nucleotide sequence: TGTGCCATCAACCGTTCTGGAAACACCATATATTTT. Translated, it gives CAINRSGNTIYF.

This clonotype was seen more than once but under ten times. The V call is TRBV12-3 or TRBV12-4, the J call TRBJ2-1; 7 nucleotides match TRBD2. V was clipped by 5 bases and J by 7 bases; unmatched bases: 11. CDR3 length: 15 amino acids. The CDR3 sequence is CASSPVAGVGNEQFF. Here the CDR3 DNA reads TGTGCCAGCAGTCCCGTGGCGGGGGTTGGTAATGAGCAGTTCTTC.

In DNA, the CDR3 is TGTGCCAGCAGCTCGGGAGTAGCCTCCTACGAGCAGTACTTC. It specifies CASSSGVASYEQYF. V usage is TRBV7-9 and J usage is TRBJ2-7, with D possibly being TRBD2 (6 bases). The germline gives CDR1 SEHNR, CDR2 FQNEAQ (reference sequence). V was pared by 4 bases and J by 0 bases, with 10 bases between. The CDR3 is 14 amino acids.